This TCR beta chain is drawn from a study of lymphopenia after photon versus proton radiotherapy. Overall study findings and caveats: Oligoclonal CD8+ Temra expansion after nadir drove photon patients' diversity drop. Only patients who died were analyzed for survival; proton advantage is unproven. Photon-treated patients lost naive T cells and TCR diversity; proton-treated stayed stable.

Assay: immunoSEQ multiplex PCR; the TCRdb copy retains only in-frame clones and omits some. The data contain about 62,000 clones, roughly 90% of them singletons. Comments on this clone: What it recognizes is unknown.

CDR3 length: 12 residues. V shed 6 bases and J shed 6 bases, with 12 bases lying between them. CDR1 is SQVTM, CDR2 ANQGSEA, per germline. The sequence came from an elderly man with esophageal cancer. The V gene is TRBV29-1, the J gene TRBJ2-4; no firm D call. The sample consisted of peripheral blood, taken from a patient treated with proton-based radiotherapy. CDR3 DNA: TGCAGCGTGGGCTGGTCGGGAAACATTCAGTACTTC. Translated: CSVGWSGNIQYF.